The 6 T cell receptor beta chains below were found in one sample sequenced in a study of shared clonotypes between healthy human individuals. The table came from immunoSEQ multiplex PCR; TCRdb's copy has only in-frame clones and leaves some out. This table holds some 1.5 million clones, 95% to 99% found once. Sequencing used naive CD4+ T cells sorted from blood. As to subset: CD45RA+ positively selected. Receptors were obtained from a man aged 30 to 45 in good health.

The CDR3 coding sequence is TGCAGCGTTCTGGAGGACGGATACTCTGGAAACACCATATATTTT. As protein: CSVLEDGYSGNTIYF. The rearrangement uses TRBV29-1 and TRBJ1-3, with D unclear. The germline gives CDR1 SQVTM, CDR2 ANQGSEA. Deletions cut 5 bases from V and 0 bases from J, with 14 bases between. There are 15 residues in the CDR3.

In DNA form, the CDR3 reads TGTGCCAGCAGCTTAGTTCCCGGTCAGCCCCAGCATTTT. This gives the protein CASSLVPGQPQHF. This rearrangement joins TRBV11-2 to TRBJ1-5; no reliable D call. Deletions cut 1 base from V and 6 bases from J, with 7 bases between. Germline lookup yields CDR1 SGHAT and CDR2 FQNNGV. The CDR3 extends over 13 amino acids.

V gene TRBV2 combines with J gene TRBJ1-4; 8 bases align to TRBD1. The length of the CDR3 is 14 residues. Germline V CDR1 and CDR2: SNHLY, FYNNEI. V lost 3 bases and J lost 6; bases outside the gene matches: 3. The DNA for the CDR3 is TGTGCCAGCAGTGAGGACAGGGCAGATGAAAAACTGTTTTTT. Its protein product is CASSEDRADEKLFF. The entire variable domain, with the rest obtained from reference TRBV2 and TRBJ1-4, is as follows: EPEVTQTPSHQVTQMGQEVILRCVPISNHLYFYWYRQILGQKVEFLVSFYNNEISEKSEIFDDQFSVERPDGSNFTLKIRSTKLEDSAMYFCASSEDRADEKLFFGSGTQLSVL.

This clone has only one observation. The chain combines TRBV19 with TRBJ2-1; possible D gene TRBD1, 6 bases. CDR3 size: 14 residues. CDR1 LNHDA and CDR2 SQIVND come from the germline V gene (reference sequence). Trimming cost V 7 bases and J 1 base, with 11 bases left between them. The CDR3 is CASTGQGSYNEQFF. CDR3 nucleotides: TGTGCCAGTACCGGGCAGGGGTCCTACAATGAGCAGTTCTTC.

The chain uses TRBV5-1 and TRBJ2-3; 7 positions agree with TRBD2. Looked up from germline, CDR1 is SGHRS and CDR2 is YFSETQ. V lost 7 bases to trimming and J lost 0 bases; unmatched junction nucleotides: 11. The CDR3 is 16 residues long. The CDR3 loop is CASAGVAAQSTDTQYF. CDR3 sequence (DNA): TGCGCCAGCGCGGGAGTAGCGGCACAAAGCACAGATACGCAGTATTTT.

The V call is TRBV29-1, the J call TRBJ2-5, with a weak D call TRBD1 (6 bases). V was clipped by 6 bases and J by 1 base, with 9 bases between them. Germline values: CDR1 SQVTM, CDR2 ANQGSEA. This CDR3 spans 12 amino acids. CDR3 nucleotide sequence: TGCAGCGTGGGACAAATCCAAGAGACCCAGTACTTC. Translating gives CSVGQIQETQYF.